This T cell receptor beta chain was sequenced for a study of beta chain features in type 1 diabetes. The study, taken as a whole, reports: People with Type 1 diabetes carried modestly yet significantly shorter TCRB CDR3s in all four CD4+ subsets.

Notes on this clone: Its antigen is as yet unknown.

The germline CDR1 and CDR2 sequences are MNHEY and SMNVEV (reference sequence). This CDR3 has 15 amino acids. V lost 6 bases and J 4 bases, leaving 19 bases between the germline ends. Isolated RNA was reverse transcribed in full, so expressed TCRB transcripts were sequenced. Only in-frame clones appear in the TCRdb table, and some are missing; sequencing was by immunoSEQ multiplex PCR. The repertoire holds about 340,000 clones, with less than 15% as singletons. The receptor comes from a woman aged 18 to 35 with type 1 diabetes. Sequencing was performed on naive CD4+ T cells from blood. The chain has TRBV27 and TRBJ2-7, with D possibly matching TRBD2 (7 bases). CDR3 sequence (DNA): TGTGCCAGCAGAATAGGGGGACTACCGATATACGAGCAGTACTTC. Protein: CASRIGGLPIYEQYF.